Below, one T cell receptor (beta chain) is given with its context. This specimen belongs to a study of blood T cell repertoires in COVID-19. Study-level background: Sites across the United States, Italy and Spain contributed samples from acute and convalescent COVID-19.

The germline gives CDR1 SGHTA, CDR2 FQGNSA. The V segment lost 4 bases and the J segment 9 bases; nucleotides outside the gene matches: 6. The CDR3 runs 13 residues. In the authors' methods: Estimation of nucleated cell counts relied on the amplification of reference gene primers. Sequenced by immunoSEQ multiplex PCR; TCRdb stores in-frame clones only, minus some. V and J calls and clone size are those listed in that table; D and trimming were worked out from the DNA. This sample has around 170,000 clones, with about 86% found just once. The sequence derives from a man aged 50-59 years with active or convalescent COVID-19. The sample consisted of peripheral blood. The rearrangement uses TRBV7-2 and TRBJ2-7; 10 bases map to TRBD1. This CDR3 is CASSSSRDRGQYF. CDR3 in DNA: TGTGCCAGCAGCTCCTCCCGGGACAGGGGGCAGTACTTC.